This TCR beta chain was found in a study of shared clonotypes between healthy human individuals. Whole-study findings and limits: Naive CD4 clonotype sharing across a handful of donors was approximately 5%.

Donors were healthy HIV-negative adults without recent acute infections or vaccinations. Those who donated, Caucasian adults without exception, all lived in Nashville, Tennessee. Germline CDR1 and CDR2: KGHSH and LQKENI. The CDR3 is 17 amino acids. Trimming at V came to 3 bases and at J to 2 bases, leaving 9 bases not matched to a gene. Note on this clone: The target antigen is unknown.

The repertoire was sequenced with immunoSEQ multiplex PCR; TCRdb's copy has only in-frame clones and lacks some. The profile shows some 2.4 million clones, roughly 93% of them singletons. This chain uses TRBV18 with TRBJ1-5, with 8 bases that match TRBD1. The sequence was collected from a man aged 18 to 35 in good health. Some clones in this sample may be carry-over from other donors' samples. The sample consisted of naive CD4+ T cells from PBMCs. The subset was: CD45RA+ positively selected. CDR3 DNA sequence: TGTGCCAGCTCACCGGGAGCAGGGGGCTACGGCAATCAGCCCCAGCATTTT. The encoded protein is CASSPGAGGYGNQPQHF. Based on the CDR3 plus reference TRBV18 and TRBJ1-5, the full variable domain is NAGVMQNPRHLVRRRGQEARLRCSPMKGHSHVYWYRQLPEEGLKFMVYLQKENIIDESGMPKERFSAEFPKEGPSILRIQQVVRGDSAAYFCASSPGAGGYGNQPQHFGDGTRLSIL.